These 20 T cell receptor beta chains were all obtained from the same sample, sequenced in a study of T cells in Graves' hyperthyroidism and ophthalmopathy. The CDR3 regions of TCR beta were amplified from RNA transcripts. HTBI primers were employed in a first-round RT-PCR of the TCR CDR3. TCRdb analysed the multiplex PCR reads with MiXCR anew, one entry per CDR3 protein. The table shows hundreds of thousands of distinct CDR3 sequences, with less than 25% occurring only once. Specimen: blood. The receptors derive from a young man with Graves' ophthalmopathy.

V and J are TRBV2 and TRBJ1-1; the match to TRBD1 covers 8 bases. The CDR3 runs to 15 residues. CDR1 SNHLY and CDR2 FYNNEI come from the germline V gene. V shed 6 bases, J shed 1 base, and the junction held 7 bases outside the gene matches. The CDR3 coding sequence is TGTGCCAGCAGGGATACGGGACAGGCGAACACTGAAGCTTTCTTT. Translation: CASRDTGQANTEAFF.

V usage is TRBV7-3 and J usage is TRBJ2-1, with 12 bases identical to TRBD1. Germline CDR1 SGHTA, CDR2 FQGTGA. CDR3 length equals 17 residues. After removal of 2 bases from V and 9 bases from J, the junction contained 11 bases not matched to a gene. CDR3 nucleotide sequence: TGTGCCAGCAGCTTAGACCGGGACAGGGGGCGCAGGGGTGAGCAGTTCTTC. Its translation: CASSLDRDRGRRGEQFF.

There are a few counts of this clonotype. The chain carries TRBV20-1 and TRBJ2-5, with TRBD1 matching over 10 bases. CDR1 is DFQATT and CDR2 is SNEGSKA in the germline V gene (reference sequence). After removal of 6 bases from V and 9 bases from J, the junction contained 19 bases not matched to a gene. The CDR3 sequence is 16 residues long. In DNA form, the CDR3 reads TGCAGTGCCCACTCGCAGTTTCCGGGACAGGGGACATCCCAGTACTTC. Protein product: CSAHSQFPGQGTSQYF.

This clonotype was observed a handful of times. The V call is TRBV20-1, the J call TRBJ2-2; TRBD1 matches at 8 bases. Trimming took 4 bases from V and 1 from J; bases not matched to a gene: 5. Germline CDR1 reads DFQATT; CDR2 reads SNEGSKA (reference sequence). The CDR3 runs to 15 residues. CDR3 sequence: CSAKQGAGNTGELFF. CDR3 in DNA: TGCAGTGCTAAGCAGGGGGCCGGGAACACCGGGGAGCTGTTTTTT.

CDR3 residues: CASSSTGAKSYGYTF. CDR3 nucleotide sequence: TGTGCCAGCAGTTCGACGGGAGCCAAATCCTATGGCTACACCTTC. The V call is TRBV6-2 or TRBV6-3, the J call TRBJ1-2; D uncertain. The germline V gene has CDR1 MNHEY and CDR2 SVGEGT. The CDR3 extends over 15 amino acids. Trimming left V 4 bases short and J 4 bases short, with 16 bases between.

This clonotype has at least ten counts. The V call is TRBV28, the J call TRBJ2-1; TRBD2 matches 12 bases. This CDR3 has 20 amino acids. Trimming at V came to 6 bases and at J to 5 bases, leaving 20 bases not matched to a gene. Looked up from germline, CDR1 is MDHEN and CDR2 is SYDVKM. This CDR3 reads CASSIGQVLAGGPPHNEQFF. The CDR3, as DNA: TGTGCCAGCAGCATCGGACAGGTTCTAGCGGGAGGGCCTCCGCACAATGAGCAGTTCTTC.

A few counts support this clonotype. V and J are TRBV18 and TRBJ1-1; a weak D match, TRBD1 (6 bases). Trimming stripped 0 bases from V and 5 bases from J, with 13 bases between. The CDR3 has 15 residues. Germline CDR1 reads KGHSH; CDR2 reads LQKENI. DNA of the CDR3: TGTGCCAGCTCACCACCGGGGGGGCTGCGAACTGAAGCTTTCTTT. Its translation is CASSPPGGLRTEAFF.

This clonotype turned up a few times. The chain combines TRBV6-5 with TRBJ2-7; a weak D match, TRBD1 (6 bases). Looked up from germline, CDR1 is MNHEY and CDR2 is SVGAGI. Deletions cut 0 bases from V and 5 bases from J, with 14 bases between. The CDR3 has 15 residues. The CDR3 DNA reads as TGTGCCAGCAGTTACTCGTACAGGGCTGGTAACGAGCAGTACTTC. Translating gives CASSYSYRAGNEQYF.

This clonotype was seen ten or more times. The CDR3, as DNA: TGTGCCTGGAGTGTACCAGGGAGAGCCTACGAGCAGTACTTC. It yields the protein CAWSVPGRAYEQYF. The chain combines TRBV30 with TRBJ2-7, with D possibly being TRBD1 or TRBD2 (5 bases each). The germline CDR1 and CDR2 sequences are GTSNPN and SVGIG (reference sequence). This CDR3 spans 14 amino acids. Trimming left V 0 bases short and J 2 bases short, with 11 bases between. Full variable domain (missing parts from reference TRBV30 and TRBJ2-7): SQTIHQWPATLVQPVGSPLSLECTVEGTSNPNLYWYRQAAGRGLQLLFYSVGIGQISSEVPQNLSASRPQDRQFILSSKKLLLSDSGFYLCAWSVPGRAYEQYFGPGTRLTVT.

This chain joins TRBV3-1 and TRBJ2-1, with 9 bases that match TRBD2. Looked up from germline, CDR1 is LGHDT and CDR2 is YNNKEL (reference sequence). The V and J ends lost 4 bases and 7 bases, in that order; junction bases with no gene match: 8. This CDR3 comprises 15 residues. This CDR3 is CASSPRSGRTNEQFF. The CDR3 DNA is TGTGCCAGCAGCCCCCGGAGCGGGAGGACGAATGAGCAGTTCTTC.

The chain is built from TRBV10-2 and TRBJ1-5; no definite D call. V was trimmed by 0 bases and J by 7 bases, leaving 10 bases between them. Germline values: CDR1 WSHSY, CDR2 SAAADI. The CDR3 is 14 residues long. The CDR3 DNA sequence: TGCGCCAGCAGTGAGTCGAGCGGCAGCCAGCCCCAGCATTTT. This codes for CASSESSGSQPQHF.

The chain links TRBV6-9 to TRBJ1-6; 7 bases are shared with TRBD1. Germline V gene data show CDR1 as MNHGY and CDR2 as SVAAGI. With 9 bases clipped from V and 0 bases from J, the junction kept 14 bases outside the gene matches. The CDR3 is made up of 18 amino acids. CDR3 residues: CASTRQGPSSSYNSPLHF. The CDR3 DNA reads TGTGCCAGTACCCGACAGGGCCCTTCGAGCTCCTATAATTCACCCCTCCACTTT.

This clonotype was seen a few times. This chain connects TRBV6-2 or TRBV6-3 to TRBJ2-7, with D unclear. Germline loops: CDR1 MNHEY, CDR2 SVGEGT. This CDR3 is 13 amino acids long. The V gene lost 2 bases and the J gene lost 3 bases, with 8 bases spanning the gap. The DNA of the CDR3 is TGTGCCAGCAGTTACGGCAGGTACTACGAGCAGTACTTC. This encodes CASSYGRYYEQYF.

This clonotype was counted many times. The CDR3 DNA reads as TGTGCCAGCAGTTTATACGGGGGGCTGGCTGGCTACACCTTC. Amino acid sequence: CASSLYGGLAGYTF. The chain combines TRBV28 with TRBJ1-2, with a possible D match to TRBD1 (6 bases). This CDR3 has 14 amino acids. Germline V gives CDR1 MDHEN, CDR2 SYDVKM. Trimming pared 1 base from V and 7 bases from J, leaving 13 bases between.

This clonotype was observed many times. The rearrangement links TRBV5-1 to TRBJ1-2; a possible D gene is TRBD1 (6 bases). Per the germline V gene, CDR1 is SGHRS and CDR2 is YFSETQ. Deletions cut 4 bases from V and 3 bases from J, with 16 bases between. The CDR3 runs to 15 residues. The DNA of the CDR3 is TGCGCCAGCAGCCCCTGGCAGGGGAGTGACTATGGCTACACCTTC. Amino acid sequence: CASSPWQGSDYGYTF.

The chain has TRBV10-2 and TRBJ2-2, with D perhaps matching TRBD2 (6 bases). V was trimmed by 6 bases and J by 7 bases, leaving 21 bases between them. Germline assignment: CDR1 WSHSY and CDR2 SAAADI. This CDR3 is 16 amino acids long. Here the CDR3 DNA reads TGCGCCAGCAGCCTACTTAACAACGCAGCGGGCGGGGAGCTGTTTTTT. Translating gives CASSLLNNAAGGELFF.

The chain links TRBV6-1 to TRBJ2-2; no clear D. Trimming shortened V by 0 bases and J by 1 base, and 3 bases separated the two germline ends. The germline CDR1 and CDR2 sequences are MNHNS and SASEGT. The CDR3 runs 14 residues. The CDR3 nucleotides are TGTGCCAGCAGTGAAGCGATGAACACCGGGGAGCTGTTTTTT. Protein sequence: CASSEAMNTGELFF.

This chain links TRBV10-3 with TRBJ2-1; possibly TRBD1 for D (7 bases). Germline loops: CDR1 ENHRY, CDR2 SYGVKD. Trimming took off 4 bases at V and 6 bases at J, with 19 bases between the two ends. The length of the CDR3 is 16 residues. In nucleotides, the CDR3 is TGTGCCATCAGTGCTTTGACAGGGAGGATTAGCAATGAGCAGTTCTTC. Encoded protein: CAISALTGRISNEQFF.

This chain uses TRBV27 with TRBJ1-1, with D perhaps matching TRBD1 (5 bases). CDR1 is MNHEY, CDR2 SMNVEV, per germline (reference sequence). The CDR3 extends over 11 amino acids. Trimming pared 5 bases from V and 7 bases from J, leaving 8 bases between. The CDR3 sequence is CASSATGEAFF. CDR3 coding DNA: TGTGCCAGCAGTGCCACAGGTGAAGCTTTCTTT.

There are a few counts of this clonotype. The gene calls are TRBV29-1 and TRBJ2-5; D gene uncertain. The germline gives CDR1 SQVTM, CDR2 ANQGSEA. V was pared by 1 base and J by 2 bases, with 8 bases between. CDR3 size: 13 residues. CDR3 in DNA: TGCAGCGTTGAAGGTTCTAGACAAGAGACCCAGTACTTC. Translating gives CSVEGSRQETQYF.